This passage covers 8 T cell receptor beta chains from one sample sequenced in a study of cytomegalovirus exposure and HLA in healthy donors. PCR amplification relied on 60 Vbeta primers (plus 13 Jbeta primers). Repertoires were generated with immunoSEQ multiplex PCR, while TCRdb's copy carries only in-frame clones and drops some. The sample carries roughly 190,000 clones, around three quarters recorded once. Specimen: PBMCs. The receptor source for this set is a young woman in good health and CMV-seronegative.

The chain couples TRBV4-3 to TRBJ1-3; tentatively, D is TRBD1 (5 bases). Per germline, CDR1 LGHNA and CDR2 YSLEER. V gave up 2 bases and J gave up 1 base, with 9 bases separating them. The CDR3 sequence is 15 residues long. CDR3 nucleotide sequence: TGCGCCAGCAGCCAACGGCAGGGTTCTGGAAACACCATATATTTT. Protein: CASSQRQGSGNTIYF.

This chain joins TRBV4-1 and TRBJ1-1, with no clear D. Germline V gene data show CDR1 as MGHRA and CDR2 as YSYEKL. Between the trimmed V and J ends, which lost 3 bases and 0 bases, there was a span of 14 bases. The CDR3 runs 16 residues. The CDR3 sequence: CASSHDTYSVNTEAFF. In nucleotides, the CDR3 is TGCGCCAGCAGCCACGACACTTATTCTGTGAACACTGAAGCTTTCTTT.

In DNA form, the CDR3 reads TGCGCCAGCAGCCATGTTTCCGGGACTAGCGGTCAAGAGACCCAGTACTTC. It encodes CASSHVSGTSGQETQYF. The chain combines TRBV4-1 with TRBJ2-5, with 11 bases lining up with TRBD2. Germline CDR1 and CDR2: MGHRA and YSYEKL. The V gene end was trimmed by 3 bases and the J gene end by 2 bases; junction bases not matched to a gene: 8. CDR3 size: 17 residues.

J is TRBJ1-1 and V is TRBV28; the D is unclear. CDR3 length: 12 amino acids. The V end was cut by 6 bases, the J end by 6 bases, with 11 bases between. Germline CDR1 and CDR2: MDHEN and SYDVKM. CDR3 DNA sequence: TGTGCCAGCAGCCCGGTGGAGGCTGAAGCTTTCTTT. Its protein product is CASSPVEAEAFF.

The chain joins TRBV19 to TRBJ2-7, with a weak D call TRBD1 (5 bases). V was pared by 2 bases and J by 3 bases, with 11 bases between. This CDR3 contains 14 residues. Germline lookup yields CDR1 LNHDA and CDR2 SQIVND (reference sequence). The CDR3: CASSIRTPNYEQYF. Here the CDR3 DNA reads TGTGCCAGTAGTATACGGACACCAAACTACGAGCAGTACTTC.

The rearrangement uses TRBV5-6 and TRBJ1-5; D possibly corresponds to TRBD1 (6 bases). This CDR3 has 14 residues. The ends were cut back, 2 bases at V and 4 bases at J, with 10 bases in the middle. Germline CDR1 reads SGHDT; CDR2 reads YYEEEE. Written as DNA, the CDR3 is TGTGCCAGCAGCTTACAGGGAGGGAATCAGCCCCAGCATTTT. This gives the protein CASSLQGGNQPQHF.

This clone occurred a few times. CDR3 protein: CASWGGTRGTQYF. In DNA, the CDR3 is TGTGCCAGTTGGGGGGGTACTCGGGGGACCCAGTACTTC. The rearrangement joins TRBV27 to TRBJ2-5, with TRBD2 identical over 7 bases. This CDR3 comprises 13 residues. Germline V gene lookup returns CDR1 MNHEY and CDR2 SMNVEV (reference sequence). V shed 9 bases, J shed 7 bases, and the junction held 11 bases outside the gene matches.

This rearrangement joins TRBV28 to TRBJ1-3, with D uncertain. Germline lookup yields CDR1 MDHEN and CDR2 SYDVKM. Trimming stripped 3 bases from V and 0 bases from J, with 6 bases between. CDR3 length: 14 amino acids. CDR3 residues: CASSLSTSGNTIYF. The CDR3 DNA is TGTGCCAGCAGTTTGAGCACCTCTGGAAACACCATATATTTT.